This T cell receptor (beta chain) was captured in a study of T cell repertoires in cytomegalovirus infection. Study at large: Recently identified HLA-C-restricted CMV epitopes and well-studied HLA-B-restricted CMV epitopes were used by the study. In public TCR beta signatures, there were indications of both CMV infection and matching HLA type.

This clonotype was seen a handful of times. Its antigen is unidentified. V gave up 3 bases and J gave up 3 bases; unmatched junction bases: 5. Germline loops: CDR1 LNHDA, CDR2 SQIVND (reference sequence). The CDR3 loop spans 14 amino acids. Notes on the study in general: People with CMV and the relevant HLA were identified by cumulative public TCR beta family frequency. Ex vivo, HLA-C-restricted CMV-specific TCR beta clonotypes prevailed over the rest of the response.

TCRdb redid the calling of the reads with MiXCR, one entry per CDR3 protein. Of 84,000 or so distinct CDR3 sequences listed, around 49% are singletons. The J gene is TRBJ2-7, the V gene TRBV19, with TRBD1 identical over 7 bases. This clonotype was sampled from a human donor in good health (CMV status not recorded). Some clones in this sample may be carry-over from other donors' samples. The input for sequencing was CD8+ T cells from cultured PBMCs, taken from culture after CMV antigen stimulation. CDR3 DNA: TGTGCCAGTAGTATCCAACGGGACAGCTACGAGCAGTACTTC. Amino acid sequence: CASSIQRDSYEQYF.